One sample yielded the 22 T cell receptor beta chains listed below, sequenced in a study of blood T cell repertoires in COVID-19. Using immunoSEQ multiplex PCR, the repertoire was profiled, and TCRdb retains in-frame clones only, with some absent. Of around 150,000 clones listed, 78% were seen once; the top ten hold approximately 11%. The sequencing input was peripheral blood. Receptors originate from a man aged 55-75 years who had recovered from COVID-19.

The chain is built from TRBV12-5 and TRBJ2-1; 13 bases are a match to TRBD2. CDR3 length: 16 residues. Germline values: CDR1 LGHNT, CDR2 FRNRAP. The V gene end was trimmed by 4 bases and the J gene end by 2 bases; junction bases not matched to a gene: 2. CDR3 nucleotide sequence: TGTGCTAGTGGTTGGACTAGCGGGAGTGCCTACAATGAGCAGTTCTTC. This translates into CASGWTSGSAYNEQFF.

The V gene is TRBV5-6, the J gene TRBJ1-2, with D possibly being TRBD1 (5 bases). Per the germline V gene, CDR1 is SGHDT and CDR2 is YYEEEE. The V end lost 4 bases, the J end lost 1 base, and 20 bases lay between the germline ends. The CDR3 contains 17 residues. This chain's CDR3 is CASSPLGQEPFNYGYTF. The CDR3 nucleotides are TGTGCCAGCAGCCCTCTAGGACAAGAACCCTTTAACTATGGCTACACCTTC.

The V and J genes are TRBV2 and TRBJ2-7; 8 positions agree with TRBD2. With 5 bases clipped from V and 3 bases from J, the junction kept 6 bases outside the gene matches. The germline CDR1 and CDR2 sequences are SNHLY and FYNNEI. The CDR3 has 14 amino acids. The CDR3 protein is CASSSGRRSYEQYF. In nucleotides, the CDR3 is TGTGCCAGCAGTAGCGGGAGAAGGAGCTACGAGCAGTACTTC.

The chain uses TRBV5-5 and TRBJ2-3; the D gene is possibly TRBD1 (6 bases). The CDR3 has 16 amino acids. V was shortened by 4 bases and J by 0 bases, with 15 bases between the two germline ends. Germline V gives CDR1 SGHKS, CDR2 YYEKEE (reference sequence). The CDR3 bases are TGTGCCAGCAGCGGAAACAGGGTTACTAGCACAGATACGCAGTATTTT. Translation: CASSGNRVTSTDTQYF.

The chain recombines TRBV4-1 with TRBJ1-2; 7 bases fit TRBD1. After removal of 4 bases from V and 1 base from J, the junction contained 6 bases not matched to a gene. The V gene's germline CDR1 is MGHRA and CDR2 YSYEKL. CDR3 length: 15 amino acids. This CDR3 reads CASSLGGQINYGYTF. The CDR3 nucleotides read TGCGCCAGCAGCCTAGGGGGACAGATTAACTATGGCTACACCTTC.

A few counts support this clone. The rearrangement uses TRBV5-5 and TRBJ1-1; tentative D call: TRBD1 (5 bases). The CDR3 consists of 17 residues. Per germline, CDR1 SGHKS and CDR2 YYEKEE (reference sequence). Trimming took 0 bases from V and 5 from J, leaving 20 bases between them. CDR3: CASSLGLVQGGRTEAFF. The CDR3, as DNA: TGTGCCAGCAGCTTGGGGTTAGTTCAGGGAGGGAGGACTGAAGCTTTCTTT.

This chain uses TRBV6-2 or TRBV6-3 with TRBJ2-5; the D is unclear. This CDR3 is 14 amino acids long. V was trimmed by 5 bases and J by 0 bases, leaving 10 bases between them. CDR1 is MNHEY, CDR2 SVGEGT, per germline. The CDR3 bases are TGTGCCAGCAGTCAGACACGCCACCAAGAGACCCAGTACTTC. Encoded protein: CASSQTRHQETQYF.

The CDR3 loop reads CASSWAGSGNTIYF. The CDR3 DNA follows: TGTGCCAGCAGCTGGGCAGGCTCTGGAAACACCATATATTTT. V is TRBV11-1 and J is TRBJ1-3; the D is unclear. Between the trimmed V and J ends, which lost 4 bases and 0 bases, there was a span of 7 bases. The CDR3 loop spans 14 amino acids. Per germline, CDR1 SGHAT and CDR2 FQDESV (reference sequence).

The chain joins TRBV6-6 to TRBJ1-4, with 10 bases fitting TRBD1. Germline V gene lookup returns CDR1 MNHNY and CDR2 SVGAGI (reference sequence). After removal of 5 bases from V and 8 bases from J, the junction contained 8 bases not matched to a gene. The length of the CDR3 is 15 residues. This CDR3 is CASSRDRGGREKLFF. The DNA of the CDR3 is TGTGCCAGCAGTCGGGACAGGGGCGGGAGGGAAAAACTGTTTTTT.

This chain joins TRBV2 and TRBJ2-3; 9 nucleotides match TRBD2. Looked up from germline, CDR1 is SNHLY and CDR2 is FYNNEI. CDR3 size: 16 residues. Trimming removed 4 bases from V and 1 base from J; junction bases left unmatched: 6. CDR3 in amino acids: CASSARASGGTDTQYF. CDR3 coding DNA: TGTGCCAGCAGTGCCCGGGCTAGCGGGGGCACAGATACGCAGTATTTT.

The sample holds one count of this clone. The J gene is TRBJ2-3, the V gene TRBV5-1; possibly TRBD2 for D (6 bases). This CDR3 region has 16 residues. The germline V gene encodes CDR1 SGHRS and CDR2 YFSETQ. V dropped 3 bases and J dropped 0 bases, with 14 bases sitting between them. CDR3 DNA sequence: TGCGCCAGCAGCTGGCCTAGGGACTCTAGCACAGATACGCAGTATTTT. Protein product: CASSWPRDSSTDTQYF.

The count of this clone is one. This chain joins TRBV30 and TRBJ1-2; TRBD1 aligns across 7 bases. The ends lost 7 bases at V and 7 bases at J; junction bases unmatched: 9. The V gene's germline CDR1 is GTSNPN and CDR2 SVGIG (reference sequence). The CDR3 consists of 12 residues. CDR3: CASQVTGTGYTF. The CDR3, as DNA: TGTGCCTCCCAAGTGACAGGGACTGGCTACACCTTC. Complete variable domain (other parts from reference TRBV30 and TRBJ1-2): SQTIHQWPATLVQPVGSPLSLECTVEGTSNPNLYWYRQAAGRGLQLLFYSVGIGQISSEVPQNLSASRPQDRQFILSSKKLLLSDSGFYLCASQVTGTGYTFGSGTRLTVV.

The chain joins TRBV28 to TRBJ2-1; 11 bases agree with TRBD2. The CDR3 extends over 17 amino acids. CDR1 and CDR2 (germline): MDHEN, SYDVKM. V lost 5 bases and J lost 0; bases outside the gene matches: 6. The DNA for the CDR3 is TGTGCCAGCAGTCCCATAGCGGGGGGGGACTCCTACAATGAGCAGTTCTTC. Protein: CASSPIAGGDSYNEQFF.

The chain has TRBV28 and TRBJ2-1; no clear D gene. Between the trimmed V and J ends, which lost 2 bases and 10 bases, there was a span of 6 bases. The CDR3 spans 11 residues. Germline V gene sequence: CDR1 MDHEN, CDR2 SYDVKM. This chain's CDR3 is CASSLVREQFF. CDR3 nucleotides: TGTGCCAGCAGTTTAGTCAGGGAGCAGTTCTTC.

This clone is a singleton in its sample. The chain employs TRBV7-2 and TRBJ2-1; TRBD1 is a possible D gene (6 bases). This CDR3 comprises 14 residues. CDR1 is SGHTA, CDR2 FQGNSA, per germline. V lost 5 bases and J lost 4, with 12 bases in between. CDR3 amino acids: CASSPRTAYNEQFF. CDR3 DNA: TGTGCCAGCAGCCCAAGGACAGCTTACAATGAGCAGTTCTTC.

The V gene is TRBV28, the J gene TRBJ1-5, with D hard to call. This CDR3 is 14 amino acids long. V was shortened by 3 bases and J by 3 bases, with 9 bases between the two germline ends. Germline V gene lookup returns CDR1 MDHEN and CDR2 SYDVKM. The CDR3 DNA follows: TGTGCCAGCAGTTTGAGCTTCTACAATCAGCCCCAGCATTTT. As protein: CASSLSFYNQPQHF.

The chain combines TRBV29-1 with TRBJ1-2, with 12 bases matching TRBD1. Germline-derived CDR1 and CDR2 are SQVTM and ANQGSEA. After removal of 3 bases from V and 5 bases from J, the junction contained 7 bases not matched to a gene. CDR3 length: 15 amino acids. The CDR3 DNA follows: TGCAGCGTTGAGCTCGGGACAGGGGGCGGGTATGGCTACACCTTC. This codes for CSVELGTGGGYGYTF.

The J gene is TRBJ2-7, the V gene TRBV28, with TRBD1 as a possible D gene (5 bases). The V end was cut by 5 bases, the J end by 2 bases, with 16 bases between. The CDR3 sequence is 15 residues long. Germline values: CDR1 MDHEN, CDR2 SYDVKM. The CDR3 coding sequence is TGTGCCAGCAGTCCCTCCTCGACAGTACCCTACGAGCAGTACTTC. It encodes CASSPSSTVPYEQYF.

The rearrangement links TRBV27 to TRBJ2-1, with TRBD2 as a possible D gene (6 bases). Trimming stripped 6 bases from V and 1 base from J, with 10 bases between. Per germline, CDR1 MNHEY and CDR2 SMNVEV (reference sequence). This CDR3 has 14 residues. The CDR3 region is CASRKRASYNEQFF. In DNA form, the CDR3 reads TGTGCCAGCAGAAAGCGGGCGTCCTACAATGAGCAGTTCTTC.

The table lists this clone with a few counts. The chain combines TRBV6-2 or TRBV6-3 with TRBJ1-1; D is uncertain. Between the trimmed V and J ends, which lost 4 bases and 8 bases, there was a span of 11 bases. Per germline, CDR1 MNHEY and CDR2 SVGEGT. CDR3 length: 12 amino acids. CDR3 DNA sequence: TGTGCCAGCAGTTCGGCAGGTACCGAAGCTTTCTTT. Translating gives CASSSAGTEAFF.

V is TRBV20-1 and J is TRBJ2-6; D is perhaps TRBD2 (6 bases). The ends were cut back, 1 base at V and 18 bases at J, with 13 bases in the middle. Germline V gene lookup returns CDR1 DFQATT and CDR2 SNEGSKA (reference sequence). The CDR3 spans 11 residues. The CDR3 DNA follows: TGCAGTGCTAGAGGGTCCGGGGGAAAGACTTTC. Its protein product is CSARGSGGKTF.

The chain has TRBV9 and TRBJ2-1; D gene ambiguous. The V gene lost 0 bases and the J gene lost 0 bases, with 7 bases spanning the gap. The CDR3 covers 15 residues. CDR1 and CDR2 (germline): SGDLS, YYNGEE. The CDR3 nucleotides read TGTGCCAGCAGCGTAGTAGACTTCTCCTACAATGAGCAGTTCTTC. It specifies CASSVVDFSYNEQFF.